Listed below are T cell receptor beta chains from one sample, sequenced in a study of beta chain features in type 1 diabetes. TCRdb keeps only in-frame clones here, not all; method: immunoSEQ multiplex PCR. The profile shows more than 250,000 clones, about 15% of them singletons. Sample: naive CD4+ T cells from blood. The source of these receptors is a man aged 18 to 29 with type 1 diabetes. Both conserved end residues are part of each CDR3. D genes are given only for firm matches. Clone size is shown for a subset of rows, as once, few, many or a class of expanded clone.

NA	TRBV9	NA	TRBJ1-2	TGTGCCAGCAGCAGGGAGGGGGTCTCGTATGGCTACACCTTC	CASSREGVSYGYTF
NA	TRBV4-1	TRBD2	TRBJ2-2	TGCGCCAGCAGCCAGGGACTAGCGGGAGGGGAGGGCGGGGAGCTGTTTTTT	CASSQGLAGGEGGELFF
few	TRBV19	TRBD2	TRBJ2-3	TGTGCCAGTAGTAAAAGGACTAGCGGTAGCACAGATACGCAGTATTTT	CASSKRTSGSTDTQYF
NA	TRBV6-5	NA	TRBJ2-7	TGTGCCAGCAGCCGATCTCTCGAGTACAGGAGGTACTTC	CASSRSLEYRRYF
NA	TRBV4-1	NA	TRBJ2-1	TGCGCCAGCAGCACACAGCTTCTCCCCTACAATGAGCAGTTCTTC	CASSTQLLPYNEQFF
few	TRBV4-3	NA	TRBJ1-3	TGCGCCAGCGGTCGGGTATCCACGGACACCATATATTTT	CASGRVSTDTIYF
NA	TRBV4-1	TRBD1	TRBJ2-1	TGCGCCAGCAGACGGACAGGGCTCGGGAATGAGCAGTTCTTC	CASRRTGLGNEQFF
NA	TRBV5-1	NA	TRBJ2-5	TGCGCCAGCAGTATCGAGGGAGAGACCCAGTACTTC	CASSIEGETQYF
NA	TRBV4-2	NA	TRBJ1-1	TGTGCCAGCAGCCAAGGCGCCCACGGGGACACTGAAGCTTTCTTT	CASSQGAHGDTEAFF
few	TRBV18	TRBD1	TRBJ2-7	TGTGCCAGCTCACCACGGGACAGGCCCTACGAGCAGTACTTC	CASSPRDRPYEQYF